The text below deals with one T cell receptor beta chain. This record comes from a study of blood T cell repertoires in COVID-19. Across the study: Italy, Spain and the United States were the sources of the convalescent and acute COVID-19 samples.

The protocol was immunoSEQ multiplex PCR, while the TCRdb copy is restricted to in-frame clones and leaves out a portion. The table records tens of thousands of clones, 80% to 90% of them present only once. The sequence was collected from a man aged 25 to 45 with acute or convalescent COVID-19. The sequencing sample was made of peripheral blood.

The CDR3 DNA is TGTGCCTGGTCCCCCTATAGCAATCAGCCCCAGCATTTT. Protein product: CAWSPYSNQPQHF. The V call is TRBV30, the J call TRBJ1-5; D not resolved. The V end was cut by 5 bases, the J end by 0 bases, with 8 bases between. CDR3 length: 13 residues. Germline V gene lookup returns CDR1 GTSNPN and CDR2 SVGIG (reference sequence).